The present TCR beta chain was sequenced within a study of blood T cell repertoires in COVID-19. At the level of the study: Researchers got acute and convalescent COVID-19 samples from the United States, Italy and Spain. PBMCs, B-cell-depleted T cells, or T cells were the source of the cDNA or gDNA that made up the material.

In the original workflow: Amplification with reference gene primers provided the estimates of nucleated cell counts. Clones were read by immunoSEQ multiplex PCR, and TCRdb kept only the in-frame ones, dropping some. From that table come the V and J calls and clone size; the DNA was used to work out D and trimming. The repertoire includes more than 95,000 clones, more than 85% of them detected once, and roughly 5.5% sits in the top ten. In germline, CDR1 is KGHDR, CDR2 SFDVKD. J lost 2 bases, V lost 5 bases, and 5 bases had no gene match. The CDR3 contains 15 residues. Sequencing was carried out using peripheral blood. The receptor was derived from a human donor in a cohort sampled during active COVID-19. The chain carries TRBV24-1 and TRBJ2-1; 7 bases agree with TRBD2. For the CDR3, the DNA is TGTGCCACCAGTGGAGCGGGACTCACCTACAATGAGCAGTTCTTC. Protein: CATSGAGLTYNEQFF.